The next 25 T cell receptor beta chains were all read from a single sample in a study of T-cell memory formation after mild COVID-19. TCRdb reprocessed the 5' RACE reads with MiXCR, giving one entry per CDR3 protein. In the table there are around 450,000 distinct CDR3 sequences, 20% of which are singletons. The sequencing sample was made of PBMCs or a T cell subset sorted from them (not recorded which). The receptor set was obtained from an adult woman who had mild COVID-19 (a few samples of this study predate the infection). Cell type and time point are not known.

The rearrangement uses TRBV29-1 and TRBJ2-5, with D perhaps TRBD1 (6 bases). This CDR3 region has 13 residues. Germline CDR1 reads SQVTM; CDR2 reads ANQGSEA. Trimming left V 6 bases short and J 2 bases short, with 13 bases between. The CDR3 loop reads CSVRRTVQETQYF. The CDR3 DNA sequence: TGCAGCGTCCGACGGACAGTACAAGAGACCCAGTACTTC.

There are a few counts of this clonotype. This chain connects TRBV29-1 to TRBJ2-1, with unresolved D. The CDR3 contains 13 residues. V gave up 5 bases and J gave up 1 base, with 9 bases separating them. Per germline, CDR1 SQVTM and CDR2 ANQGSEA. The CDR3 here is CSVQALSYNEQFF. The CDR3 DNA reads as TGCAGCGTTCAAGCCCTATCCTACAATGAGCAGTTCTTC.

The CDR3, as DNA: TGTGCCAGCAGTTTAGCGGGAGTGAGGGCAGATACGCAGTATTTT. It encodes CASSLAGVRADTQYF. The J gene is TRBJ2-3, the V gene TRBV12-3 or TRBV12-4, with D possibly being TRBD2 (5 bases). Trimming left V 0 bases short and J 4 bases short, with 11 bases between. The CDR3 has 15 amino acids.

This clonotype was detected many times. The chain joins TRBV20-1 to TRBJ2-7; D remains ambiguous. Germline V gives CDR1 DFQATT, CDR2 SNEGSKA (reference sequence). The CDR3 is 12 amino acids. Trimming cost V 2 bases and J 1 base, with 6 bases left between them. CDR3 sequence (DNA): TGCAGTGCTAGAATAGGTTCCTACGAGCAGTACTTC. It yields the protein CSARIGSYEQYF.

This clonotype was recorded at least ten times. This rearrangement joins TRBV12-3 or TRBV12-4 to TRBJ2-4; D remains unclear. Trimming removed 1 base at V and 8 bases at J, with 3 bases between. CDR3 size: 11 residues. The CDR3 nucleotides read TGTGCCAGCAGTTTAGGCGACATTCAGTACTTC. It specifies CASSLGDIQYF.

The J gene is TRBJ2-3, the V gene TRBV7-2, with D perhaps matching TRBD1 or TRBD2 (5 bases each). Deletions cut 4 bases from V and 3 bases from J, with 14 bases between. CDR1 and CDR2 from the germline V gene are SGHTA and FQGNSA. The CDR3 is 15 residues long. CDR3 region: CASSSGTFLTDTQYF. The CDR3 DNA sequence: TGTGCCAGCAGCTCCGGGACCTTCCTAACAGATACGCAGTATTTT. The variable domain in full, completed from reference TRBV7-2 and TRBJ2-3, reads GAGVSQSPSNKVTEKGKDVELRCDPISGHTALYWYRQSLGQGLEFLIYFQGNSAPDKSGLPSDRFSAERTGGSVSTLTIQRTQQEDSAVYLCASSSGTFLTDTQYFGPGTRLTVL.

The chain is built from TRBV4-2 and TRBJ2-1, with 8 bases lining up with TRBD2. CDR3 length equals 14 residues. Germline V gives CDR1 LGHNA, CDR2 YNFKEQ. The ends lost 1 base at V and 7 bases at J; junction bases unmatched: 3. CDR3 coding DNA: TGTGCCAGCAGCCAAGCTCGGGGGGGGAATGAGCAGTTCTTC. Translated: CASSQARGGNEQFF.

This clonotype was observed many times. V and J are TRBV15 and TRBJ2-3; D is undetermined. Trimming stripped 0 bases from V and 4 bases from J, with 11 bases between. The CDR3 sequence is 15 residues long. Per germline, CDR1 LNHNV and CDR2 YYDKDF (reference sequence). The CDR3 DNA follows: TGTGCCACCAGCAGAGATATGAAGTCTCCAGATACGCAGTATTTT. It codes for CATSRDMKSPDTQYF.

The chain is built from TRBV6-1 and TRBJ2-5, with 8 bases fitting TRBD2. Per germline, CDR1 MNHNS and CDR2 SASEGT. There are 14 residues in the CDR3. V shed 7 bases and J 0 bases; nucleotides not matched to a gene: 4. The CDR3 region has the DNA TGTGCCAGCACGCGACTAGCGAACCAAGAGACCCAGTACTTC. It is translated as CASTRLANQETQYF.

The chain joins TRBV6-6 to TRBJ2-6, with 7 bases identical to TRBD2. V was pared by 0 bases and J by 1 base, with 0 bases of the junction left unmatched. Germline V gene data show CDR1 as MNHNY and CDR2 as SVGAGI (reference sequence). The CDR3 has 16 residues. CDR3 loop: CASSYSRGSGANVLTF. The CDR3 region has the DNA TGTGCCAGCAGTTACTCGCGGGGGTCTGGGGCCAACGTCCTGACTTTC.

This clonotype was seen a few times. The J gene is TRBJ2-4, the V gene TRBV5-6; D gene ambiguous. Germline V lookup: CDR1 SGHDT, CDR2 YYEEEE. This CDR3 has 14 amino acids. Trimming took 1 base from V and 0 from J, leaving 5 bases between them. The CDR3 bases are TGTGCCAGCAGCTTGTTCCTAGCCAAAAACATTCAGTACTTC. It encodes CASSLFLAKNIQYF.

V is TRBV11-1 and J is TRBJ2-2; D ambiguous. CDR1 and CDR2 from the germline V gene are SGHAT and FQDESV (reference sequence). Trimming shortened V by 0 bases and J by 3 bases, and 8 bases separated the two germline ends. The CDR3 runs 15 residues. The CDR3, as DNA: TGTGCCAGCAGCTTAGCGCCGACTTACACCGGGGAGCTGTTTTTT. This gives the protein CASSLAPTYTGELFF.

J is TRBJ1-1 and V is TRBV18, with 7 nucleotides matching TRBD1. The CDR3 totals 14 residues. Germline assignment: CDR1 KGHSH and CDR2 LQKENI. V lost 4 bases to trimming and J lost 2 bases; unmatched junction nucleotides: 4. The DNA of the CDR3 is TGTGCCAGCTCACAGGACAGGAGTAACACTGAAGCTTTCTTT. Protein product: CASSQDRSNTEAFF.

This clonotype was detected only a few times. J is TRBJ1-1 and V is TRBV5-1; possible D gene TRBD1, 6 bases. Germline V gene sequence: CDR1 SGHRS, CDR2 YFSETQ. V shed 0 bases and J shed 5 bases, with 11 bases lying between them. The CDR3 is 14 amino acids. CDR3: CASSLEGGGTEAFF. The CDR3 DNA reads TGCGCCAGCAGCTTGGAAGGGGGAGGGACTGAAGCTTTCTTT.

This clonotype showed up just a few times. The chain recombines TRBV3-1 with TRBJ2-4; D is ambiguous. This CDR3 is 15 amino acids long. Germline V CDR1 and CDR2: LGHDT, YNNKEL (reference sequence). V lost 4 bases and J 0 bases, leaving 10 bases between the germline ends. CDR3 nucleotide sequence: TGTGCCAGCAGCCTAGGGAACTTAGCCAAAAACATTCAGTACTTC. Protein: CASSLGNLAKNIQYF.

This clonotype was picked up a small number of times. The J gene is TRBJ2-7, the V gene TRBV30; D is uncertain. Germline CDR1 is GTSNPN and CDR2 is SVGIG (reference sequence). The CDR3 runs to 11 residues. The V gene lost 2 bases and the J gene lost 2 bases, with 4 bases spanning the gap. As DNA, the CDR3 is TGTGCCTGGAGTATCACCTACGAGCAGTACTTC. It is translated as CAWSITYEQYF.

The chain couples TRBV29-1 to TRBJ2-3, with 7 bases aligning to TRBD2. Looked up from germline, CDR1 is SQVTM and CDR2 is ANQGSEA. Losses at the gene ends were 7 bases for V and 3 bases for J; bases not matched to a gene: 13. The CDR3 is 15 residues long. The CDR3 reads CSGAGLEVRTDTQYF. DNA of the CDR3: TGCAGCGGCGCCGGACTAGAGGTTCGGACAGATACGCAGTATTTT.

This chain links TRBV20-1 with TRBJ1-5; no clear D gene. V was cut by 5 bases and J by 2 bases, with 13 bases left in between. The length of the CDR3 is 14 residues. Germline V gene data show CDR1 as DFQATT and CDR2 as SNEGSKA (reference sequence). CDR3 sequence reads: CSASVPRGNQPQHF. CDR3 nucleotide sequence: TGCAGTGCTTCCGTCCCAAGGGGCAATCAGCCCCAGCATTTT.

As DNA, the CDR3 is TGCAGTGCTTCGGGACAGGGCCACTATAATTCACCCCTCCACTTT. Protein: CSASGQGHYNSPLHF. The V call is TRBV20-1, the J call TRBJ1-6; the match to TRBD1 covers 9 bases. The germline V gene encodes CDR1 DFQATT and CDR2 SNEGSKA (reference sequence). The V segment lost 5 bases and the J segment 3 bases; nucleotides outside the gene matches: 5. The CDR3 runs to 15 residues.

The sample holds a few counts of this clonotype. This chain connects TRBV7-9 to TRBJ2-7; D uncertain. Germline V CDR1 and CDR2: SEHNR, FQNEAQ (reference sequence). V gave up 4 bases and J gave up 0 bases, with 19 bases separating them. This CDR3 contains 17 residues. CDR3 nucleotides: TGTGCCAGCAGCTCGCCGCTTTCTGGACGGAACTCCTACGAGCAGTACTTC. It encodes CASSSPLSGRNSYEQYF.

This clonotype was found a few times. The genes are TRBV7-9 and TRBJ2-3, with 12 nucleotides matching TRBD2. V dropped 7 bases and J dropped 1; count of bases not matched to a gene: 6. CDR3 length: 16 residues. Germline-derived CDR1 and CDR2 are SEHNR and FQNEAQ (reference sequence). The CDR3 region has the DNA TGTGCCAGCACCCAACGGACTAGCGGGGGCACAGATACGCAGTATTTT. Protein product: CASTQRTSGGTDTQYF.

This clonotype was recorded many times. This chain connects TRBV12-3 or TRBV12-4 to TRBJ1-5, with 7 nucleotides matching TRBD1. The ends lost 6 bases at V and 0 bases at J; junction bases unmatched: 5. This CDR3 contains 15 residues. The CDR3 bases are TGTGCCAGCAGCCGGACAGGAGATAGCAATCAGCCCCAGCATTTT. This translates into CASSRTGDSNQPQHF.

The chain recombines TRBV4-2 with TRBJ2-3; TRBD1 matches 7 bases. Germline lookup yields CDR1 LGHNA and CDR2 YNFKEQ. The J segment lost 3 bases and the V segment lost 3 bases, leaving 9 bases of the junction unmatched. The CDR3 loop spans 16 amino acids. DNA for the CDR3: TGTGCCAGCAGCCAGATCACAGGGGTCGGGACAGATACGCAGTATTTT. Residues: CASSQITGVGTDTQYF.

This clonotype was seen only a few times. This chain's CDR3 is CASSPEGTSGGQETQYF. The CDR3 coding sequence is TGCGCCAGCAGCCCGGAGGGGACTAGCGGGGGCCAAGAGACCCAGTACTTC. V is TRBV5-1 and J is TRBJ2-5; TRBD2 matches at 14 bases. Germline trimming cut 4 bases from V and 1 base from J; bases unmatched to any gene: 6. Germline CDR1 reads SGHRS; CDR2 reads YFSETQ. This CDR3 has 17 amino acids. Variable domain in full (rest from reference TRBV5-1 and TRBJ2-5): KAGVTQTPRYLIKTRGQQVTLSCSPISGHRSVSWYQQTPGQGLQFLFEYFSETQRNKGNFPGRFSGRQFSNSRSEMNVSTLELGDSALYLCASSPEGTSGGQETQYFGPGTRLLVL.

The CDR3: CASSLGRGRNEQFF. As DNA, the CDR3 is TGTGCCAGCAGTTTGGGGCGGGGGAGGAATGAGCAGTTCTTC. V and J are TRBV12-3 or TRBV12-4 and TRBJ2-1; 7 nucleotides match TRBD2. V lost 3 bases to trimming and J lost 7 bases; unmatched junction nucleotides: 6. The CDR3 runs to 14 residues.